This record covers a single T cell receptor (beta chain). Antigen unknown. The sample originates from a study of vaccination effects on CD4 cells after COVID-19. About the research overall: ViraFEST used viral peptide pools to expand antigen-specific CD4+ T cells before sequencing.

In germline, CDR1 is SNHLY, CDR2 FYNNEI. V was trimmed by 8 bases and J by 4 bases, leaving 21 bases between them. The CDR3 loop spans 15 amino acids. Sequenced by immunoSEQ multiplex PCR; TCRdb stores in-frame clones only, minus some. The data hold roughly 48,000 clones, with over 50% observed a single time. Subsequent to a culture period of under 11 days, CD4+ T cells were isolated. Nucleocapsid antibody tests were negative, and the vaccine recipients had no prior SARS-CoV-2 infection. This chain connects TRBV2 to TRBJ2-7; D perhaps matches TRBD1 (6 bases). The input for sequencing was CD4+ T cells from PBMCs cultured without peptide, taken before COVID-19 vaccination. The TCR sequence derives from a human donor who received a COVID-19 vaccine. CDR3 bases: TGTGCCAGCGCCGAAACCGGGACACCGCCTTACGAGCAGTACTTC. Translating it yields CASAETGTPPYEQYF.